This T cell receptor (beta chain) is drawn from a study of blood T cell repertoires in COVID-19. Produced via immunoSEQ multiplex PCR; TCRdb's table is partial and in-frame only. This sample has 150,000 or so clones; 75% to 90% occur once, and the top ten carry 13%. With respect to this clone: At one end the junction does not follow the germline gene, possibly because of a read error.

The CDR3 sequence is 15 residues long. Germline V gene data show CDR1 as SQVTM and CDR2 as ANQGSEA. The sequence was collected from a man aged 18 to 29 with COVID-19, enrolled during active disease. The source material was peripheral blood. The chain uses TRBV29-1 and TRBJ1-4, with TRBD1 matching over 8 bases. The CDR3 DNA reads as TGCAGCGTCACGAAGACAGGGGCAACTAATGAAAAACTGCTTTTT. It specifies CSVTKTGATNEKLLF.